The T cell receptor (beta chain) described here comes from a study of technical replicates of blood from a handful of donors. Libraries were prepared by immunoSEQ multiplex PCR; TCRdb keeps only in-frame clonotypes and omits some of them. The sample shows about 80,000 clones, roughly nine tenths of them seen only once. CDR1 and CDR2 (germline): MNHNS, SASEGT. V lost 2 bases and J lost 2, with 9 bases in between. CDR3 size: 14 residues. Source material: T cells isolated from PBMCs. The TCR comes from a human donor in good health. The chain recombines TRBV6-1 with TRBJ1-1, with D possibly being TRBD1 (5 bases). The CDR3 sequence: CASSEKWTNTEAFF. The CDR3 DNA is TGTGCCAGCAGTGAAAAGTGGACAAACACTGAAGCTTTCTTT.